The clone carrying this T cell receptor (beta chain) was seen more than once but under ten times. Template switching, a step in the protocol, added a universal primer site, and cDNA carried unique molecular identifiers. TCRdb reprocessed the 5' RACE reads via MiXCR and lists one record per CDR3 protein. The sample lists some 500,000 distinct CDR3 sequences, roughly an eighth occurring once. This entry belongs to a study of identical twins. The sample was also reused in another study, on yellow fever vaccine responses in identical twins. That work adds: A vaccine T cell response that seemed partly convergent and partly personalized was reported in twins.

The sequenced sample consisted of CD4+ T cells sorted from blood. The source of this sequence is a woman younger than 30 in good health.

The CDR3 loop reads CATSDIQGGYGYTF. CDR3 DNA sequence: TGTGCCACCAGTGACATACAGGGGGGCTATGGCTACACCTTC. The V and J genes are TRBV24-1 and TRBJ1-2; TRBD1 matches 8 bases. This CDR3 is 14 amino acids long. Trimming at V came to 4 bases and at J to 4 bases, leaving 4 bases not matched to a gene. Germline CDR1 is KGHDR and CDR2 is SFDVKD.